This T cell receptor beta chain was recorded in a study of Graves' ophthalmopathy and Graves' hyperthyroidism. Study-wide findings and caveats: Thyroid clonotypes that were expanded above 0.001 frequency mostly also appeared in blood. For separating ophthalmopathy from stable hyperthyroidism, a 13-signature model gave 85% to 90% sensitivity and 81.08% specificity.

A note on this clonotype: Its cognate antigen is unknown.

As the template, RNA transcripts were used to amplify TCR beta CDR3 regions. Second-round multiplex PCR came after a first-round RT-PCR that employed HTBI primers. One entry per CDR3 protein results from TCRdb running MiXCR on the multiplex PCR reads. The data show around 600,000 distinct CDR3 sequences, with about 41% seen just once and roughly 3% held by the top ten. Germline loops: CDR1 SGHAT, CDR2 FQNNGV. The CDR3 sequence is 16 residues long. V was pared by 6 bases and J by 6 bases, with 12 bases of the junction left unmatched. For donors with ophthalmopathy, the disease showed moderate-to-severe activity, reached CAS ≥3 and NOSPECS ≥4, and had lasted under 3 months. Patients were excluded if they had other autoimmune diseases or uncontrolled infections, and likewise if pregnancy or lactation applied.

Material for sequencing was peripheral blood. This chain uses TRBV11-2 with TRBJ2-2; 8 bases match TRBD2. This TCR was recovered from an adult man with Graves' ophthalmopathy. The CDR3 spells CASSFPAGAPPGELFF. The DNA for the CDR3 is TGTGCCAGCAGTTTTCCAGCGGGAGCTCCCCCCGGGGAGCTGTTTTTT. Full variable domain (outside the CDR3, taken from reference TRBV11-2 and TRBJ2-2): EAGVAQSPRYKIIEKRQSVAFWCNPISGHATLYWYQQILGQGPKLLIQFQNNGVVDDSQLPKDRFSAERLKGVDSTLKIQPAKLEDSAVYLCASSFPAGAPPGELFFGEGSRLTVL.